This is a list of T cell receptor beta chains from one sample in a study of blood T cells in healthy people across ages. TCRdb independently ran MiXCR on the 5' RACE reads; one entry per CDR3 protein. The sample gives 730,000 or so distinct CDR3 sequences, approximately 40% of which show up once; approximately 31% is in the top ten. Sequenced sample: blood. Every receptor here comes from an elderly man in good health. CDR3s include the opening cysteine and the closing phenylalanine or tryptophan. D genes are given only for firm matches. For some rows the clone size is stated as once, few or many, or as a class when expanded; others skip it.

TRBV3-1,.,.,TRBJ2-3,CASSLRGGTVTDTQYF,TGTGCCAGCAGCCTAAGGGGGGGGACCGTAACAGATACGCAGTATTTT
TRBV7-2,few,TRBD1,TRBJ2-7,CASSLTPGQLAYEQYF,TGTGCCAGCAGCTTAACCCCGGGACAGCTTGCCTACGAGCAGTACTTC
TRBV7-2,few,TRBD1,TRBJ1-2,CASSLAWTGVYTF,TGTGCCAGCAGCTTAGCATGGACAGGGGTCTACACCTTC
TRBV28,.,.,TRBJ2-7,CASSLPPYEQYF,TGTGCCAGCAGTTTACCACCTTACGAGCAGTACTTC
TRBV28,.,.,TRBJ1-4,CASSLLQGRNEKLFF,TGTGCCAGCAGTTTATTACAGGGAAGAAATGAAAAACTGTTTTTT
TRBV20-1,few,TRBD2,TRBJ2-1,CSARVSGSRNEQFF,TGCAGTGCTAGGGTGAGCGGGAGTAGGAATGAGCAGTTCTTC
TRBV9,many,.,TRBJ2-1,CASSADEVTQFF,TGTGCCAGCAGCGCCGACGAAGTTACGCAGTTCTTC
TRBV4-3,few,.,TRBJ2-1,CASSQDPYPGRYEQFF,TGCGCCAGCAGCCAAGATCCCTACCCCGGAAGGTATGAGCAGTTCTTC
TRBV20-1,few,.,TRBJ2-1,CSANSDGQPNEQFF,TGCAGTGCCAATTCGGACGGACAGCCGAATGAGCAGTTCTTC
TRBV19,.,.,TRBJ2-5,CASSGLGVQETQYF,TGTGCCAGTAGTGGTTTGGGCGTGCAGGAGACCCAGTACTTC
TRBV5-1,.,.,TRBJ2-1,CASSLDGHSNNEQFF,TGCGCCAGCAGCTTGGATGGACACTCCAACAATGAGCAGTTCTTC
TRBV7-2,many,.,TRBJ2-4,CASSLTGVGAKNIQYF,TGTGCCAGCAGCTTAACGGGGGTAGGGGCCAAAAACATTCAGTACTTC
TRBV7-8,many,.,TRBJ2-1,CASRTAAAPNEQFF,TGTGCCAGTCGGACGGCGGCGGCGCCCAATGAGCAGTTCTTC
TRBV18,.,.,TRBJ2-2,CASSLSEHQEKLFF,TGTGCCAGCTCTCTCTCAGAACATCAGGAGAAGCTGTTTTTT
TRBV2,.,.,TRBJ2-3,CASSFGSLNTDTQYF,TGTGCCAGCAGCTTCGGGTCCCTCAACACAGATACGCAGTATTTT
TRBV28,.,.,TRBJ2-1,CASTLVGSYNEQFF,TGTGCCAGCACCCTCGTTGGCTCCTACAATGAGCAGTTCTTC
TRBV20-1,few,TRBD1,TRBJ2-7,CSADHHRGQDYEQYF,TGCAGTGCCGACCATCACAGGGGGCAGGACTACGAGCAGTACTTC
TRBV6-2/TRBV6-3,.,.,TRBJ2-3,CASSPRGPTDTQYF,TGTGCCAGCAGTCCCAGGGGCCCCACAGATACGCAGTATTTT
TRBV20-1,.,.,TRBJ2-5,CSARDLQGQETQYF,TGCAGTGCTAGAGATTTGCAGGGCCAAGAGACCCAGTACTTC
TRBV4-3,.,.,TRBJ2-1,CASSQDEGFSYNEQFF,TGCGCCAGCAGCCAAGATGAAGGCTTCTCCTACAATGAGCAGTTCTTC
TRBV11-2,few,TRBD2,TRBJ2-3,CASSLTLNLAGAITDTQYF,TGTGCCAGCAGCTTAACTCTCAACCTAGCGGGAGCGATCACAGATACGCAGTATTTT
TRBV15,.,.,TRBJ2-5,CATSRDLAEETQYF,TGTGCCACCAGCAGAGATCTGGCAGAAGAGACCCAGTACTTC
TRBV6-2/TRBV6-3,.,.,TRBJ2-7,CATGRSTYEQYF,TGTGCCACTGGGAGGAGCACCTACGAGCAGTACTTC
TRBV6-1,.,TRBD2,TRBJ2-3,CASRRTTGTSGRRTDTQYF,TGTGCCAGCAGGAGAACGACCGGGACTAGCGGGAGAAGAACAGATACGCAGTATTTT
TRBV11-2,few,TRBD2,TRBJ2-7,CASSFSRLAAYEQYF,TGTGCCAGCAGCTTCTCCCGACTAGCGGCCTACGAGCAGTACTTC
TRBV28,few,.,TRBJ2-7,CASGVTGRRAQYF,TGTGCCAGCGGCGTTACGGGGCGGAGGGCCCAGTACTTC
TRBV29-1,once,.,TRBJ1-2,CSVVGGTNYGYTF,TGCAGCGTTGTTGGCGGGACTAACTATGGCTACACCTTC
TRBV12-3/TRBV12-4,.,TRBD2,TRBJ2-1,CASRPAGGPKNEQFF,TGTGCCAGCAGACCAGCGGGGGGGCCTAAAAATGAGCAGTTCTTC
TRBV20-1,few,TRBD1,TRBJ1-5,CSAGDRDQPQHF,TGCAGTGCTGGGGACAGGGACCAGCCCCAGCATTTT
TRBV14,.,TRBD1,TRBJ2-7,CASSLTGLSHEQYF,TGTGCCAGCAGCCTGACAGGGCTCTCCCACGAGCAGTACTTC
TRBV9,.,.,TRBJ2-1,CASSVAGAGNEQFF,TGTGCCAGCAGCGTCGCAGGGGCAGGCAATGAGCAGTTCTTC
TRBV3-1,few,.,TRBJ2-4,CASSQERGSSEYF,TGTGCCAGCAGCCAGGAGAGGGGTAGCTCCGAGTACTTC
TRBV5-1,.,.,TRBJ2-6,CASSLRGSAGANVLTF,TGCGCCAGCAGCTTGAGAGGGAGCGCTGGGGCCAACGTCCTGACTTTC
TRBV11-2,.,.,TRBJ2-7,CASSLAAGQKTYEQYF,TGTGCCAGCAGCTTAGCCGCAGGTCAGAAAACCTACGAGCAGTACTTC
TRBV7-3,many,TRBD2,TRBJ2-1,CASSLAGGKNEQFF,TGTGCCAGCAGCTTAGCGGGAGGTAAGAATGAGCAGTTCTTC
TRBV15,.,.,TRBJ1-3,CATSRAITASGNTIYF,TGTGCCACCAGCAGAGCCATAACAGCGTCTGGAAACACCATATATTTT
TRBV4-1,.,TRBD2,TRBJ2-1,CACSQAGRLAGETQFF,TGCGCCTGCAGCCAAGCTGGAAGACTAGCAGGAGAGACCCAGTTCTTC
TRBV20-1,.,TRBD1,TRBJ1-2,CSAGVSGTGYGYTF,TGCAGTGCTGGTGTATCCGGGACAGGGTATGGCTACACCTTC
TRBV4-2,.,TRBD1,TRBJ1-2,CASSRETGANYGYTF,TGTGCCAGCAGCCGAGAGACAGGGGCGAACTATGGCTACACCTTC
TRBV7-3,.,.,TRBJ2-6,CASSADTISGANVLTF,TGTGCCAGCAGCGCCGACACCATCTCTGGGGCCAACGTCCTGACTTTC
TRBV11-2,.,TRBD1,TRBJ1-2,CASSHEPTGTGNSTNYGYTF,TGTGCCAGCAGCCATGAACCAACCGGGACAGGAAATTCAACTAACTATGGCTACACCTTC
TRBV6-5,.,.,TRBJ1-2,CASSYRPRDYDYTF,TGTGCCAGCAGTTACAGACCCCGGGACTATGACTACACCTTC